This T cell receptor (beta chain) was identified during a study of T cell responses to AZD1222 COVID-19 vaccine. Findings and caveats of the study: Spike-specific TCR depth and breadth grew after two AZD1222 doses. Donors in the cohort were predominantly white British and more often female, and clonal diversity was possibly underestimated.

Whether given at about 4 or about 12 weeks, second doses were pooled. Clones were read by immunoSEQ multiplex PCR, and TCRdb kept only the in-frame ones, dropping some. The table has around 130,000 clones, approximately 86% seen once. A note on this clone: Its matching antigen is unknown.

The sequence was collected from an adult who received the AZD1222 COVID-19 vaccine. Sequences were derived from peripheral blood, sampled 28 days after the second AZD1222 dose.

The CDR3 sequence is CASSRQGNEKLFF. The CDR3 DNA is TGCGCCAGCAGTAGACAGGGGAATGAAAAACTGTTTTTT. This rearrangement joins TRBV5-1 to TRBJ1-4; 8 positions match TRBD1. From germline, CDR1 is SGHRS and CDR2 YFSETQ. V shed 5 bases and J 5 bases; nucleotides not matched to a gene: 2. There are 13 residues in the CDR3.